This TCR beta chain was recorded in a study of T cells after yellow fever vaccination. J was trimmed by 0 bases and V by 7 bases; bases with no gene match: 8. This CDR3 is 15 amino acids long. TCRdb passed the 5' RACE reads through MiXCR, listing each CDR3 protein once. This table holds 550,000 to 750,000 distinct CDR3 sequences, less than 15% found once. The chain is built from TRBV12-3 or TRBV12-4 and TRBJ1-1; 7 nucleotides align to TRBD1. The clonotype was recovered from a man aged 25 to 45 who received the YFV17D yellow fever vaccine. The sample in question was PBMCs, obtained on the day of the yellow fever booster vaccination. The CDR3 DNA is TGTGCCAGCACTCCAGGGGACAGAGTGAACACTGAAGCTTTCTTT. Amino acid sequence: CASTPGDRVNTEAFF.